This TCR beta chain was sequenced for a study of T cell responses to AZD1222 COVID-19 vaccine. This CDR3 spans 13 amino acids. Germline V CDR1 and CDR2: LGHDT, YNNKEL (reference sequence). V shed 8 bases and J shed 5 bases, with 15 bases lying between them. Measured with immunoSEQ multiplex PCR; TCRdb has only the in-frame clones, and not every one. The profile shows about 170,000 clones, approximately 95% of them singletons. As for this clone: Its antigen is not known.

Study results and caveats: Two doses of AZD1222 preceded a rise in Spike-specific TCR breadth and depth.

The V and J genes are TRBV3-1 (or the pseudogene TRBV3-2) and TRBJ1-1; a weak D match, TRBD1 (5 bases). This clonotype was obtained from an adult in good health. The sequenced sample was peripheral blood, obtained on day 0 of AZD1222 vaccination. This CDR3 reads CASQRQGSTEAFF. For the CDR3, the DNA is TGTGCCAGCCAAAGGCAGGGTTCAACTGAAGCTTTCTTT.